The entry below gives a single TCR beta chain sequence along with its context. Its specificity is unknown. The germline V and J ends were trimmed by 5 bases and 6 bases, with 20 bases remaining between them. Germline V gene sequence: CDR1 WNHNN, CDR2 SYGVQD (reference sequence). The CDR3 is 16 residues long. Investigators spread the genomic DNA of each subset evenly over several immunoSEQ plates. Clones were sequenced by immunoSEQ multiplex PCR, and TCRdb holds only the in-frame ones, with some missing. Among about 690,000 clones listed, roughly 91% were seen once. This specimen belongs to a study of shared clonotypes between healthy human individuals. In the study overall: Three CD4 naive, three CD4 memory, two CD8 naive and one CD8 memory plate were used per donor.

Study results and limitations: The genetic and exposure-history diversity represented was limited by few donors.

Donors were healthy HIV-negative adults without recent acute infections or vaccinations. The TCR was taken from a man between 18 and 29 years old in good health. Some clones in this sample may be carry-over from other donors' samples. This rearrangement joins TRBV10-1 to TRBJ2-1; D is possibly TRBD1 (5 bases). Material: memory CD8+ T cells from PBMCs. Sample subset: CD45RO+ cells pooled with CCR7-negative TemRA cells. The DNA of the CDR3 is TGCGCCAGCAGTCCCAGGGCCCATAGGTGTAGCAATGAGCAGTTCTTC. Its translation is CASSPRAHRCSNEQFF.